These 20 T cell receptor beta chains were sequenced from one sample in a study of CD4 and CD8 cells across lung adenocarcinoma regions. In TCRdb, the PCR reads were re-called with MiXCR into one record per CDR3 protein. Among more than 3,500 distinct CDR3 sequences listed, approximately 56% were seen once. The sequencing input was CD4+ T cells from the margin of a lung tumor. The receptors originated from a female donor with lung adenocarcinoma. The CD4 and CD8 labels of this study may be unreliable.

The rearrangement uses TRBV27 and TRBJ2-5; D ambiguous. The germline V gene has CDR1 MNHEY and CDR2 SMNVEV (reference sequence). V gave up 0 bases and J gave up 2 bases, with 13 bases separating them. The CDR3 covers 16 residues. Here the CDR3 DNA reads TGTGCCAGCAGTTTATCCTGGGTTTTGGGGCAAGAGACCCAGTACTTC. Translated, it gives CASSLSWVLGQETQYF.

This rearrangement joins TRBV6-1 to TRBJ2-4; D remains unclear. The V gene lost 2 bases and the J gene lost 13 bases, with 12 bases spanning the gap. CDR3 size: 12 residues. Germline V gives CDR1 MNHNS, CDR2 SASEGT. DNA for the CDR3: TGTGCCAGCAGTGAATGGGGTAATGAGCAGTACTTC. This translates into CASSEWGNEQYF.

To note about this clonotype: The junction departs from the called germline gene at one end, perhaps through a read error. V usage is TRBV6-1 and J usage is TRBJ2-3, with D perhaps matching TRBD2 (7 bases). This CDR3 contains 15 residues. The germline V gene encodes CDR1 MNHNS and CDR2 SASEGT. CDR3: CARSEGGGDEDTQYF. CDR3 nucleotide sequence: TGTGCCAGGAGTGAAGGGGGGGGGGACGAAGATACGCAGTATTTC.

Note on this clonotype: The germline gene is not matched at one end of the junction; a read error may be the cause. This chain links TRBV11-3 with TRBJ2-3, with D tentatively TRBD1 or TRBD2 (6 bases each). Germline V gives CDR1 SGHNT, CDR2 YENEEA. The CDR3 spans 15 residues. CDR3 bases: TGTGCCGGGGGGTCCGGGGGCCGGGGCCCAGAGACGCAGTATTTT. This translates into CAGGSGGRGPETQYF.

Concerning this clonotype: The junction differs from germline at one of its ends, possibly a read error. V gene TRBV7-2 combines with J gene TRBJ2-4, with D perhaps TRBD1 (6 bases). The CDR3 has 14 residues. Germline CDR1 and CDR2: SGHTA and FQGNSA. In nucleotides, the CDR3 is TGTGCCAGCAGGGGGCTGGGGGCCGGAGATATTCAGTATTTC. Amino acid sequence: CASRGLGAGDIQYF. The complete variable domain, with remaining parts taken from reference TRBV7-2 and TRBJ2-4, reads GAGVSQSPSNKVTEKGKDVELRCDPISGHTALYWYRQSLGQGLEFLIYFQGNSAPDKSGLPSDRFSAERTGGSVSTLTIQRTQQEDSAVYLCASRGLGAGDIQYFGAGTRLSVL.

This clonotype was picked up a small number of times. This rearrangement joins TRBV10-1 to TRBJ2-3, with 10 bases fitting TRBD2. Germline CDR1 is WNHNN and CDR2 is SYGVQD (reference sequence). V lost 5 bases to trimming and J lost 3 bases; unmatched junction nucleotides: 8. The CDR3 runs to 16 residues. CDR3 coding DNA: TGCGCCAGCAGTCCTTGGGTAGCGGGAGGTACAGATACGCAGTATTTT. This encodes CASSPWVAGGTDTQYF.

As regards this clonotype: The junction and the germline gene differ at one end; a read error may be behind it. The rearrangement joins TRBV6-1 to TRBJ2-3, with D maybe TRBD1 (5 bases). Matching the DNA end better, TRBJ2-7 makes the J call doubtful. CDR3 length: 14 residues. Germline lookup yields CDR1 MNHNS and CDR2 SASEGT. The CDR3 bases are TGTGGCAGCTTGGGGCTGAGAGCCACAGATACGCAGTACTTC. Translation: CGSLGLRATDTQYF.

This clonotype was detected a few times. J is TRBJ2-1 and V is TRBV9; 9 positions match TRBD2. The germline V gene has CDR1 SGDLS and CDR2 YYNGEE. The V segment lost 5 bases and the J segment 7 bases; nucleotides outside the gene matches: 13. The CDR3 consists of 16 residues. In DNA form, the CDR3 reads TGTGCCAGCAGTTCTCGGACTAGCGAGACCAAAAATGAGCAGTTCTTC. Protein product: CASSSRTSETKNEQFF.

CDR3 residues: CASSVGTGGFYNEQFF. The DNA of the CDR3 is TGTGCCAGCAGCGTTGGGACAGGGGGGTTCTACAATGAGCAGTTCTTC. The chain is built from TRBV11-2 and TRBJ2-1; 11 nucleotides line up with TRBD1. The V gene end was trimmed by 5 bases and the J gene end by 3 bases; junction bases not matched to a gene: 6. Germline V gene data show CDR1 as SGHAT and CDR2 as FQNNGV. The CDR3 extends over 16 amino acids.

This clonotype has a handful of counts. The chain recombines TRBV4-2 with TRBJ2-1, with 11 bases lining up with TRBD2. J gave up 8 bases and V 4 bases, and 10 bases lay outside the gene matches. Germline CDR1 reads LGHNA; CDR2 reads YNFKEQ. This CDR3 comprises 16 residues. The CDR3 region is CASSPPTSGSPYEQFF. The CDR3 DNA reads TGTGCCAGCAGCCCGCCCACTAGCGGGAGTCCGTATGAGCAGTTCTTC.

V usage is TRBV27 and J usage is TRBJ1-5; the D is unclear. The germline gives CDR1 MNHEY, CDR2 SMNVEV (reference sequence). There are 13 residues in the CDR3. V was trimmed by 5 bases and J by 1 base, leaving 6 bases between them. CDR3 sequence: CASSLVSNQPQHF. The CDR3, as DNA: TGTGCCAGCAGTCTCGTAAGCAATCAGCCCCAGCATTTT.

In its sample, this clonotype was seen a few times. This sequence joins TRBV5-1 and TRBJ1-2; D uncertain. Trimming shortened V by 2 bases and J by 4 bases, and 9 bases separated the two germline ends. CDR1 and CDR2 (germline): SGHRS, YFSETQ. The CDR3 totals 13 residues. The CDR3 DNA is TGCGCCAGCAGCTTATACAATTCCTATGGCTACACCTTC. This gives the protein CASSLYNSYGYTF.

V and J are TRBV27 and TRBJ2-1; 13 positions agree with TRBD2. The length of the CDR3 is 15 residues. With 5 bases clipped from V and 10 bases from J, the junction kept 8 bases outside the gene matches. CDR1 MNHEY and CDR2 SMNVEV come from the germline V gene (reference sequence). CDR3 DNA sequence: TGTGCCAGCAGTCCTGGACTAGCGGGGGCTCAAGAGCAGTTCTTC. Its protein is CASSPGLAGAQEQFF.

The rearrangement joins TRBV6-1 to TRBJ2-1; D remains ambiguous. The CDR3 contains 13 residues. V was trimmed by 3 bases and J by 12 bases, leaving 15 bases between them. In germline, CDR1 is MNHNS, CDR2 SASEGT. The CDR3 nucleotides read TGTGCCAGCAGTGATGCTAGGCGGAGTGGGCAGTTCTTC. Translated, it gives CASSDARRSGQFF.

The V call is TRBV3-1, the J call TRBJ2-5, with D unresolved. The CDR3 is 16 residues long. Trimming removed 4 bases from V and 4 bases from J, with 19 bases in between. The germline V gene has CDR1 LGHDT and CDR2 YNNKEL (reference sequence). The DNA of the CDR3 is TGTGCCAGCAGCCTCCCCAATATGATCGGTCGAGAGACCCAGTACTTC. This sequence encodes CASSLPNMIGRETQYF.

This clonotype is labeled medium-sized. The rearrangement links TRBV4-1 to TRBJ2-1, with 7 nucleotides matching TRBD2. V lost 0 bases and J lost 4; bases outside the gene matches: 6. This CDR3 is built from 16 residues. Germline CDR1 MGHRA, CDR2 YSYEKL. The CDR3 is CASSQDWGREYNEQFF. CDR3 DNA: TGCGCCAGCAGCCAAGATTGGGGGAGGGAGTACAATGAGCAGTTCTTC.

There are a few counts of this clonotype. The chain uses TRBV6-1 and TRBJ1-1, with D possibly being TRBD1 (5 bases). Trimming left V 4 bases short and J 3 bases short, with 12 bases between. The CDR3 sequence is 14 residues long. Germline V gene lookup returns CDR1 MNHNS and CDR2 SASEGT. The CDR3 nucleotides read TGTGCCAGCAGTGCAGGGTCGGGGTACACTGAAGCTTTCTTT. Its protein product is CASSAGSGYTEAFF.

This chain joins TRBV11-1 and TRBJ2-1; D is possibly TRBD2 (5 bases). The J call may be incorrect, as the DNA end agrees better with TRBJ2-7. The CDR3 is 15 amino acids. The germline V gene has CDR1 SGHAT and CDR2 FQDESV (reference sequence). The CDR3 reads CASSLSGTFYNEQYF. In nucleotides, the CDR3 is TGTGCCAGCAGTCTAAGCGGAACATTCTACAATGAGCAGTACTTC.

V is TRBV6-1 and J is TRBJ2-1; D may be TRBD1 (5 bases). Germline CDR1 reads MNHNS; CDR2 reads SASEGT. This CDR3 contains 15 residues. Trimming took off 0 bases at V and 8 bases at J, with 14 bases between the two ends. This CDR3 is CASSEALGAGYEQFF. CDR3 sequence (DNA): TGTGCCAGCAGTGAAGCGCTAGGGGCTGGATATGAGCAGTTCTTC.

On this clonotype itself: A read error may produce the germline difference seen at one junction end. The chain joins TRBV6-1 to TRBJ2-3, with 9 positions matching TRBD2. The J call may be faulty, since TRBJ2-4 better matches the DNA end. This CDR3 contains 16 residues. Germline V gives CDR1 MNHNS, CDR2 SASEGT. CDR3 sequence (DNA): TGTGCCAGCAGCGTCTCGGGGCGGGGGGGCAAAGACATTCAGTACTTC. As protein: CASSVSGRGGKDIQYF.